This T cell receptor (beta chain) was sequenced for a study of cytomegalovirus exposure and HLA in healthy donors (dated by TCRdb to 2017 to 2019). Regarding the study in general: According to an earlier analysis of 587 of the donors, 150 million to 200 million T cells yielded roughly 110 million unique TCR beta sequences and less than 300 Gb of sequence data. The later analysis used no new phenotypic data to find candidate immune exposures, relying instead on TCR beta sequences and their occurrence across donors. An earlier analysis of 587 of the donors used high-throughput TCR beta sequencing to judge whether each TCR beta V gene segment behaved as functional or pseudogenic. Across approximately 400 genotyped donors of the cohort, an average of about 220,000 unique TCR beta nucleotide sequences per donor were sequenced, and 15% to 20% of those sequences were non-productive. The study combined high-throughput TCR immunosequencing, statistical association of individual TCRs with disease status, and machine learning to predict cytomegalovirus infection status. A later genetic analysis used genome-wide SNP genotypes for about 60% of the 666 donors, treating that subset as a discovery cohort. In addition to the first cohort of roughly 670 subjects, a separate validation cohort of some 120 different subjects was used. About 280 gigabases of sequencing data and approximately 92 million unique TCR sequences made up an early release that covered some 640 HLA-typed donors. The study aimed to test whether cataloging public T cell receptors could reveal signatures of past pathogen exposure. HLA typing covered class I and class II loci at four-digit resolution. Using immunosequencing, the study profiled T cell repertoires from fewer than 850 subjects and related those repertoires to cytomegalovirus serostatus. Four or five DR-DQ haplotypes were treated as single units for association and clustering because of strong linkage in the cohort. All discovery cohort repertoires had been generated using a single sequencing platform. Of the roughly 400 genotyped donors, around 81% fell in the genetic ancestry cluster associated with self-reported Caucasian donors. Donor age, sex, ethnicity and CMV serostatus were compiled together with the repertoire data. In a later analysis, previously published TCR beta repertoires from roughly 710 donors were re-analyzed and high-resolution HLA genotyping was added so that TCR occurrence patterns could be studied. The number of donors typed differed by locus, with about 629-630 for A, B, C, DRB1 and DQB1, about 500 for DQA1, over 600 for DPA1, and 450 to 480 for DPB1. Beyond this particular receptor, the publication reports: Linkage disequilibrium might explain the correlated functional status among segregating V segments, but an unknown experimental factor could not be ruled out. A few of the identified cytomegalovirus-associated TCR beta chains were confirmed in vitro to be specific for cytomegalovirus antigens. A later analysis reported that several top co-occurrence clusters appeared linked to parvovirus B19, influenza, CMV and Epstein-Barr virus. Compared with equally common non-associated chains, HLA-associated TCR beta chains in a later analysis were more clonally expanded and had lower generation probabilities. In a later genetic analysis, a missense DCLRE1C variant was associated with V-gene and J-gene trimming of TCR beta chains, and the association was replicated in an independent cohort. While some public TCRs were present in many individuals, most TCR sequences turned up only very rarely across donors. Because some donors lacked HLA typing at each locus, the association tests relied only on the typed subset. Immune exposure information for the cohort was limited to CMV serostatus. Because counts were too low, some 17 rarely observed V segments, including chromosome 9 orphons, were left out of the earlier analysis of 500 to 650 of the donors. Cytomegalovirus status was reported to be diagnosed by the classifier with high specificity and sensitivity in both the original and validation cohorts. The authors suggested that the approach could potentially be extended to other disease states and immunological phenotypes. The study listed around 160 TCR beta chains as associated with cytomegalovirus. Only TCR beta chains were sequenced in this cohort, and the absence of alpha or paired-chain data limited detectable features. An earlier analysis of approximately 530 of the donors showed that most TCR beta V segments appeared in productive rearrangements either about 90% or about 30% of the time, which broadly matched IMGT annotations. A cluster of highly shared sequence variants was judged likely to be a technical artifact of the sequencing pipeline. When HLA alleles, especially DR and DQ, strongly co-occurred, TCR associations were difficult to assign to individual alleles. In a later analysis, TCR association rates were found to vary across HLA loci, with the most associated TCRs seen for DRB1 alleles and the fewest for HLA-C alleles. Specific HLA alleles were associated with 15,000 to 20,000 TCR beta sequences at a false discovery rate of 0.05 in a later analysis. Some IMGT-functional V segments, including TRBV6-2 and TRBV6-3, could not be distinguished by the 87-base-pair reads and were therefore excluded. Compared with the approximately 710-donor mean, donors in an Asian-associated ancestry cluster had fewer N-insertions in productive TCRs, according to a later genetic analysis. A later analysis found that most CMV-associated TCR beta chains appeared HLA-restricted, with HLA associations seemingly driven largely by CMV exposure. A further reported finding was that TCR beta sequences accurately predicted the HLA-A and HLA-B alleles for most subjects in the first cohort. Roughly uniform sequencing depth across donors was assumed in presence/absence analyses, although this assumption may not hold.

On this clone itself: The specificity of this receptor is unknown. Base qualities were left out, and no much larger clone turns up one base away.

Receptor amplification or capture employed the immunoSEQ multiplex PCR assay. The multiplex PCR relied on a mix of 60 forward primers for TCR Vbeta segments and 13 reverse primers for TCR Jbeta segments. The CDR3 region of rearranged TCR beta genes was amplified from genomic DNA with a multiplex PCR assay. On the Illumina HiSeq System, the amplified TCR beta libraries were sequenced as 87-base-pair reads. The source study handled its data this way. In a later analysis, some 80 million unique TCR beta chains were counted across the approximately 620 repertoires, and roughly 10 million of these chains were shared by at least two donors. A nearest-neighbor algorithm error-corrected the raw reads and collapsed the reads into unique sequences, merging closely related sequences to remove PCR and sequencing errors. To assign V, D and J gene segments, CDR3 sequences were aligned to IMGT reference sequences. For a sequence to be retained, at least a six-nucleotide match to both a V gene segment and a J gene segment was required. Rearrangements were classified as productive when the CDR3 lacked stop codons and remained in frame with V and J, and all other rearrangements were classified as non-productive. Following IMGT convention, CDR3 was defined as the stretch from the second conserved V-encoded cysteine to the conserved J-encoded phenylalanine. The earlier analysis of about 610 of the donors excluded any sequence lacking an unambiguous match to a single V gene segment. An earlier analysis of several hundred of the donors classified V segments as functional when productive rearrangements were above 56.7% and as segregating when the standard deviation between donors was above 5%. A statistical classification framework was developed to diagnose cytomegalovirus status using the catalog of TCR beta chain sequences. In a later analysis, TCR nucleotide sequences were compared against IMGT/GENE-DB human TR gene sequences so that V and J genes could be assigned. Using the TCRdist pipeline, a later analysis assigned CDR3 sequences along with most-parsimonious VDJ recombination scenarios. In a later analysis, each TCR beta chain was defined by its CDR3 amino acid sequence together with its V-gene family, and reads lacking a unique V-gene family were excluded. In a later analysis, nearly 600 highly shared, low-generation-probability nucleotide sequences were removed to address suspected cross-contamination and a sequencing artifact. In a later analysis, a clonal expansion index was calculated for each public chain from normalized within-repertoire ranks of inferred template counts. In a later analysis, generation probabilities were computed using a VDJ recombination model fitted to out-of-frame rearrangements, and the results were checked against IGoR. A later analysis scored TCR-TCR, TCR-HLA and TCR-CMV co-occurrence with hypergeometric tests, applying a repertoire-size bias correction to TCR pairs. To estimate false discovery rates, a later analysis permuted the HLA or CMV assignments 20 times. In a later analysis, co-occurring TCRs were grouped using DBSCAN, with TCRdist sequence similarity added in when clustering inside HLA-allele-positive subsets. Repertoires with fewer than 30,000 or more than 120,000 public chains, plus five repertoires with anomalous nucleotide sharing, were excluded from co-occurrence clustering. The immuneACCESS repertoire file appears here via TCRdb, limited to in-frame rearrangements. These files lack a portion of the clones; in checked studies, under half of the deficit traces to unresolved V genes, and the cause of the others is not known. Clone size and V and J calls were adopted from that table, with D and trimming inferred from the DNA. Present in this sample are around 75,000 clones, 75% to 80% of which were seen just once. Of the sample, about 3.3% is held by the ten largest clones.

V was cut back by 4 bases and J by 0 bases, leaving a gap of 19 bases between them. The CDR3 spans 17 residues, from the cysteine through the phenylalanine. Here the CDR3 DNA is all that survives: 51 bases in frame from base 1. The germline V gene sets CDR1 to MDHEN and CDR2 to SYDVKM. The cohort consisted of 650 to 700 healthy bone marrow donors. At the time of sampling, all cohort members were nominally healthy, though unrecorded immune exposures were likely present. The donor tested CMV seronegative, placing the donor among the 352 seronegative members of the cohort. A peripheral blood sample was collected from each donor, and TCR beta sequencing was performed on peripheral blood mononuclear cells. Genomic DNA was extracted from the blood cell samples with the Qiagen DNeasy Blood Extraction Kit.

The sample was PBMCs. The sequence derives from a man between 18 and 29 years old in good health and CMV-seronegative. The sequence joins TRBV28 to TRBJ2-7, with a tentative D gene TRBD2 over 6 matching bases. The bases read TGTGCCAGCAGTTATGAATTATCCCCCGGGGGCTCCTACGAGCAGTACTTC. Its amino acids are CASSYELSPGGSYEQYF.